Here is one TCR beta chain with its context. Its matching antigen is unknown. TCRdb redid the calling of the reads with MiXCR, one entry per CDR3 protein. The sample holds 640,000 or so distinct CDR3 sequences, around 35% seen once. This record comes from a study of T cell repertoires in cytomegalovirus infection. As for the study in general: HLA-B-restricted CMV epitopes that are well studied, plus recently identified HLA-C-restricted ones, were used by the study. TCR beta signatures that were public indicated CMV infection and matching HLA type. Study-level findings and limits: HLA-C-restricted CMV clonotypes gave the most frequent clonotype in two of eight donors. Public TCR beta family frequency separated CMV-and-HLA carriers, including in an independent cohort.

There are 15 residues in the CDR3. The ends were cut back, 8 bases at V and 0 bases at J, with 11 bases in the middle. Germline assignment: CDR1 SNHLY and CDR2 FYNNEI. The sample consisted of cultured PBMCs, taken from culture after CMV antigen stimulation. This rearrangement joins TRBV2 to TRBJ2-6, with a weak D call TRBD2 (5 bases). This clonotype was obtained from a human donor in good health (CMV status not recorded). Some clones in this sample may be carry-over from other donors' samples. CDR3 amino acids: CASGGPDSGANVLTF. CDR3 nucleotide sequence: TGTGCCAGCGGAGGACCCGACTCTGGGGCCAACGTCCTGACTTTC.